These 6 T cell receptor beta chains share one sample of origin, sequenced in a study of cytomegalovirus exposure and HLA in healthy donors. Assay used: immunoSEQ multiplex PCR; TCRdb lists only in-frame clones, some missing. Of about 250,000 clones listed, about 90% are singletons. The sample taken for sequencing was PBMCs. The receptors come from a man aged 18 to 29 in good health and CMV-seropositive.

The V call is TRBV4-1, the J call TRBJ2-7; D is uncertain. The V and J ends lost 0 bases and 8 bases respectively, with 8 bases between them. Germline assignment: CDR1 MGHRA and CDR2 YSYEKL. The CDR3 length is 12 residues. In DNA form, the CDR3 reads TGCGCCAGCAGCCAAGATGAGAGGCAGCAGTACTTC. Its translation is CASSQDERQQYF.

The chain recombines TRBV6-1 with TRBJ1-5; TRBD1 might be the D (5 bases). The V gene's germline CDR1 is MNHNS and CDR2 SASEGT. CDR3 length: 12 amino acids. Trimming removed 3 bases from V and 5 bases from J, with 5 bases in between. The CDR3 loop reads CASSEGDQPQHF. As DNA, the CDR3 is TGTGCCAGCAGTGAGGGGGATCAGCCCCAGCATTTT.

The genes are TRBV6-1 and TRBJ1-3, with D perhaps matching TRBD1 (5 bases). Trimming took 8 bases from V and 4 from J, leaving 12 bases between them. The CDR3 totals 13 residues. The germline CDR1 and CDR2 sequences are MNHNS and SASEGT. CDR3 nucleotides: TGTGCCAGCTTATACTGGACAGGAAACACCATATATTTT. Translating it yields CASLYWTGNTIYF.

V usage is TRBV2 and J usage is TRBJ2-3; 10 nucleotides align to TRBD1. This CDR3 has 14 residues. V lost 7 bases and J lost 4; bases outside the gene matches: 5. Per germline, CDR1 SNHLY and CDR2 FYNNEI. The CDR3 loop is CASKTGTGADTQYF. CDR3 DNA sequence: TGTGCCAGCAAAACCGGGACAGGGGCAGATACGCAGTATTTT.

This clone was seen a handful of times. The chain has TRBV2 and TRBJ1-1; no firm D call. Germline assignment: CDR1 SNHLY and CDR2 FYNNEI. V lost 3 bases and J 8 bases, leaving 4 bases between the germline ends. This CDR3 is 10 amino acids long. In DNA, the CDR3 is TGTGCCAGCAGTGAGATAGAAGCTTTCTTT. Translating gives CASSEIEAFF.

The rearrangement links TRBV6-6 to TRBJ2-7; possibly TRBD2 for D (5 bases). Germline loops: CDR1 MNHNY, CDR2 SVGAGI (reference sequence). This CDR3 is 15 amino acids long. The V end was cut by 7 bases, the J end by 0 bases, with 16 bases between. The CDR3 sequence: CASTRGLGSSYEQYF. CDR3 bases: TGTGCCAGCACCCGAGGACTCGGAAGCTCCTACGAGCAGTACTTC.